The sequence of this T cell receptor (beta chain) was determined in a study of blood T cell repertoires in COVID-19. The count of this clone is one. Produced via immunoSEQ multiplex PCR; TCRdb's table is partial and in-frame only. The sample carries under 300,000 clones, 80% to 90% recorded once. Germline trimming cut 4 bases from V and 4 bases from J; bases unmatched to any gene: 9. The CDR3 loop spans 16 amino acids. Germline assignment: CDR1 MNHEY and CDR2 SMNVEV (reference sequence). The TCR sequence derives from a man in his forties who had recovered from COVID-19. The sequencing input was PBMCs or T cells enriched from blood (not recorded which). V and J are TRBV27 and TRBJ2-7; 11 nucleotides match TRBD1. As DNA, the CDR3 is TGTGCCAGCAGTTCCACACGGACAGGGGGCACGTACGAGCAGTACTTC. Its protein is CASSSTRTGGTYEQYF.